The present T cell receptor beta chain was sequenced within a study of beta chain features in type 1 diabetes. Study-level information: The patients were much like the healthy donors in age, gender and cell yields. Study findings and constraints: Researchers report that Type 1 diabetes patients had moderately but significantly shorter TCRB CDR3s across all four CD4+ subsets. Type 1 diabetes patients showed fewer insertions and more deletions at VDJ junctions.

With respect to this clone: Its antigen is still unknown.

As every portion of the isolated RNA was reverse transcribed, the sequencing read expressed TCRB transcripts. Naive, central memory and regulatory T cell samples averaged around 3.3 million reads. The method was immunoSEQ multiplex PCR; TCRdb's version includes in-frame clones alone and lacks a portion of them. Here the sample spans about 710,000 clones, over 12% being singletons. Sequenced: naive CD4+ T cells from blood. The TCR originated in a man between 18 and 35 years old with type 1 diabetes.

DNA of the CDR3: TGTGCCAGCAGCCCAGGGACAGGGGGCGGCACTAATGAAAAACTGTTTTTT. Residues: CASSPGTGGGTNEKLFF. The genes are TRBV7-9 and TRBJ1-4; TRBD1 aligns across 12 bases. The V gene's germline CDR1 is SEHNR and CDR2 FQNEAQ (reference sequence). With 5 bases clipped from V and 2 bases from J, the junction kept 6 bases outside the gene matches. CDR3 size: 17 residues. Full variable domain (rest looked up from reference TRBV7-9 and TRBJ1-4): DTGVSQNPRHKITKRGQNVTFRCDPISEHNRLYWYRQTLGQGPEFLTYFQNEAQLEKSRLLSDRFSAERPKGSFSTLEIQRTEQGDSAMYLCASSPGTGGGTNEKLFFGSGTQLSVL.